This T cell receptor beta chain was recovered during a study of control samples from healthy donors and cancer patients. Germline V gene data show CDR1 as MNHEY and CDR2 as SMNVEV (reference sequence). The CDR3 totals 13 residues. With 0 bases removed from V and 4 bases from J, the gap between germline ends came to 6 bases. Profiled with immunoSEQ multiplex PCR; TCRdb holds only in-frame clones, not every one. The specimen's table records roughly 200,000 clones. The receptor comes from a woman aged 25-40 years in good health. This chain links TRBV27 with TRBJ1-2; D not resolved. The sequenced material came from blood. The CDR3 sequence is CASSLSGTYGYTF. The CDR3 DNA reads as TGTGCCAGCAGTTTATCTGGCACCTATGGCTACACCTTC.